The clone carrying this T cell receptor beta chain is medium-sized by share. The antigen remains undetermined. The data are from a study of metastatic and nonmetastatic thyroid tumors. Overall study: Both malignant and benign thyroid patients supplied peripheral blood and tumor or nodule tissue samples, across which the repertoires of these patients were then compared.

Study results and limitations: Significantly greater TCR beta diversity was reportedly found in malignant thyroid tumors than in benign nodules (in blood and tumor).

The entire patient cohort was treatment-naive prior to thyroid surgery. Per the original methods: What underpinned the distant-metastasis classifier for papillary thyroid cancer was the set of CDR3 differences across clinicopathological groups. TCRdb called clones again from the PCR reads with MiXCR. The authors' filters were not applied to this entry. The profile covers around 26,000 clones, with roughly 3.7% appearing a single time and under 4% taken by the ten largest. Trimming pared 3 bases from V and 0 bases from J, leaving 14 bases between. CDR1 MDHEN and CDR2 SYDVKM come from the germline V gene. The CDR3 runs to 16 residues.

The sequencing sample was made of blood. The source of this sequence is a male donor with papillary thyroid cancer or a benign thyroid nodule (not recorded which). Some clones in this sample may be carry-over from other donors' samples. The chain joins TRBV28 to TRBJ1-1; no reliable D call. CDR3 coding DNA: TGTGCCAGCAGTTTTTCGGGTATTGGGGTGAACACTGAAGCTTTCTTT. Protein product: CASSFSGIGVNTEAFF.